The 25 T cell receptor beta chains given below trace back to one sample, sequenced in a study of TIL therapy for anti-PD-1-resistant metastatic lung cancer. The sample's time point: pre-treatment sample, taken before nivolumab and TIL therapy. The immunoSEQ assay was v3. This table comes from immunoSEQ multiplex PCR, and its TCRdb copy is limited to in-frame clones, with some not included. The table includes tens of thousands of clones, roughly two thirds detected once. Sequences were derived from blood, sampled at baseline. Receptor source: a person aged 25-80 years with non-small cell lung cancer.

This clone was observed a handful of times. V gene TRBV6-1 combines with J gene TRBJ1-6, with D uncertain. V lost 6 bases to trimming and J lost 4 bases, with 13 bases between them. CDR1 is MNHNS and CDR2 is SASEGT in the germline V gene. The CDR3 length is 15 residues. As DNA, the CDR3 is TGTGCCAGCAGGTTCGCGCTAGGTTATAATTCACCCCTCCACTTT. Its protein product is CASRFALGYNSPLHF.

This chain connects TRBV7-9 to TRBJ2-1; unclear D gene. From germline, CDR1 is SEHNR and CDR2 FQNEAQ (reference sequence). V was shortened by 10 bases and J by 5 bases, with 9 bases between the two germline ends. This CDR3 comprises 11 residues. This CDR3 is CAKSNHNEQFF. The CDR3 DNA reads TGTGCCAAGAGTAACCACAATGAGCAGTTCTTC. The entire variable domain, with the rest obtained from reference TRBV7-9 and TRBJ2-1, is as follows: DTGVSQNPRHKITKRGQNVTFRCDPISEHNRLYWYRQTLGQGPEFLTYFQNEAQLEKSRLLSDRFSAERPKGSFSTLEIQRTEQGDSAMYLCAKSNHNEQFFGPGTRLTVL.

This chain connects TRBV28 to TRBJ1-2; unclear D gene. This CDR3 is 16 amino acids long. The germline V and J ends were trimmed by 5 bases and 4 bases, with 20 bases remaining between them. Germline V CDR1 and CDR2: MDHEN, SYDVKM. DNA for the CDR3: TGTGCCAGCAGTCTGGGTGGCAGATCCTCCCTCTATGGCTACACCTTC. It encodes CASSLGGRSSLYGYTF.

J is TRBJ2-2 and V is TRBV6-5, with 9 bases lining up with TRBD2. This CDR3 spans 15 amino acids. Losses at the gene ends were 3 bases for V and 5 bases for J; bases not matched to a gene: 4. The V gene's germline CDR1 is MNHEY and CDR2 SVGAGI. Here the CDR3 DNA reads TGTGCCAGCAGTTATTTGCGGGGGGGGACCGGGGAGCTGTTTTTT. Residues: CASSYLRGGTGELFF.

This chain links TRBV7-6 with TRBJ1-1; D is ambiguous. The CDR3 extends over 11 amino acids. The germline V gene has CDR1 SGHVS and CDR2 FNYEAQ. Trimming stripped 1 base from V and 8 bases from J, with 5 bases between. The DNA of the CDR3 is TGTGCCAGCAGCTTAGGGGAAGAAGCTTTCTTT. This codes for CASSLGEEAFF. The variable domain in full, with the rest retrieved from reference TRBV7-6 and TRBJ1-1, is GAGVSQSPRYKVTKRGQDVALRCDPISGHVSLYWYRQALGQGPEFLTYFNYEAQQDKSGLPNDRFSAERPEGSISTLTIQRTEQRDSAMYRCASSLGEEAFFGQGTRLTVV.

The V and J genes are TRBV6-1 and TRBJ2-1; D uncertain. Trimming pared 6 bases from V and 2 bases from J, leaving 14 bases between. The CDR3 spans 15 residues. Germline CDR1 MNHNS, CDR2 SASEGT. CDR3 in amino acids: CASSPTVKAYNEQFF. The CDR3 bases are TGTGCCAGCAGCCCTACAGTCAAGGCCTACAATGAGCAGTTCTTC.

The chain has TRBV5-1 and TRBJ2-3; 12 bases line up with TRBD2. Germline V gene data show CDR1 as SGHRS and CDR2 as YFSETQ. The CDR3 consists of 14 residues. With V trimmed by 5 bases and J by 5 bases, 3 bases remained unmatched. The CDR3 DNA follows: TGCGCCAGCAGGACTAGCGGGAGCGAAGATACGCAGTATTTT. This translates into CASRTSGSEDTQYF.

This chain joins TRBV4-1 and TRBJ2-5; 14 bases map to TRBD2. Per the germline V gene, CDR1 is MGHRA and CDR2 is YSYEKL. This CDR3 comprises 20 residues. After removal of 2 bases from V and 4 bases from J, the junction contained 15 bases not matched to a gene. The CDR3 protein is CASSQTRPGLAGVGGETQYF. The DNA of the CDR3 is TGCGCCAGCAGCCAAACCAGGCCGGGACTAGCGGGAGTCGGCGGAGAGACCCAGTACTTC.

V and J are TRBV5-1 and TRBJ2-5; 11 positions match TRBD2. The J call is uncertain, as TRBJ2-7 better fits the DNA end. This CDR3 region has 14 residues. Germline V gives CDR1 SGHRS, CDR2 YFSETQ. The CDR3 region is CASSLTSGSHEQYF. In DNA form, the CDR3 reads TGCGCCAGCAGCTTAACTAGCGGGAGCCACGAGCAGTACTTC.

This chain uses TRBV18 with TRBJ2-1; 12 nucleotides align to TRBD2. The CDR3 has 17 amino acids. The germline CDR1 and CDR2 sequences are KGHSH and LQKENI. V dropped 4 bases and J dropped 4; count of bases not matched to a gene: 8. CDR3 in amino acids: CASSQGLAGRIYNEQFF. Written as DNA, the CDR3 is TGTGCCAGCTCACAAGGACTAGCGGGACGTATTTACAATGAGCAGTTCTTC. Complete variable domain (other parts from reference TRBV18 and TRBJ2-1): NAGVMQNPRHLVRRRGQEARLRCSPMKGHSHVYWYRQLPEEGLKFMVYLQKENIIDESGMPKERFSAEFPKEGPSILRIQQVVRGDSAAYFCASSQGLAGRIYNEQFFGPGTRLTVL.

The rearrangement uses TRBV19 and TRBJ2-7; D ambiguous. Looked up from germline, CDR1 is LNHDA and CDR2 is SQIVND (reference sequence). V dropped 4 bases and J dropped 1 base, with 11 bases sitting between them. The CDR3 runs to 14 residues. The CDR3, as DNA: TGTGCCAGTAGTAACTCAGGCCAGTCCTACGAGCAGTACTTC. Amino acid sequence: CASSNSGQSYEQYF. Using reference TRBV19 and TRBJ2-7 for the parts outside the CDR3, the full variable domain is DGGITQSPKYLFRKEGQNVTLSCEQNLNHDAMYWYRQDPGQGLRLIYYSQIVNDFQKGDIAEGYSVSREKKESFPLTVTSAQKNPTAFYLCASSNSGQSYEQYFGPGTRLTVT.

This chain connects TRBV5-1 to TRBJ1-1, with TRBD1 as a possible D gene (6 bases). CDR3 length: 17 residues. Germline V gene data show CDR1 as SGHRS and CDR2 as YFSETQ. V was trimmed by 1 base and J by 0 bases, leaving 16 bases between them. CDR3 region: CASSLQFVGQMNTEAFF. The CDR3 nucleotides are TGCGCCAGCAGCTTGCAGTTCGTAGGACAGATGAACACTGAAGCTTTCTTT.

Only one count was recorded for this clone. V and J are TRBV7-9 and TRBJ1-1, with TRBD1 matching over 9 bases. The CDR3 spans 15 residues. Germline V gene lookup returns CDR1 SEHNR and CDR2 FQNEAQ (reference sequence). V lost 6 bases to trimming and J lost 1 base; unmatched junction nucleotides: 6. CDR3 in DNA: TGTGCCAGCAGGAGGACAGGGGTTAAGAACACTGAAGCTTTCTTT. Amino acid sequence: CASRRTGVKNTEAFF. The full variable domain, completed using reference TRBV7-9 and TRBJ1-1, is DTGVSQNPRHKITKRGQNVTFRCDPISEHNRLYWYRQTLGQGPEFLTYFQNEAQLEKSRLLSDRFSAERPKGSFSTLEIQRTEQGDSAMYLCASRRTGVKNTEAFFGQGTRLTVV.

The J gene is TRBJ2-5, the V gene TRBV9; D might be TRBD1 (8 bases). With 3 bases removed from V and 1 base from J, the gap between germline ends came to 13 bases. This CDR3 is 15 amino acids long. Germline V gives CDR1 SGDLS, CDR2 YYNGEE. For the CDR3, the DNA is TGTGCCAGCAGCGCACACAGGGGGGGCCAAGAGACCCAGTACTTC. Its protein is CASSAHRGGQETQYF.

This rearrangement joins TRBV6-5 to TRBJ2-1; weak D call: TRBD2 (6 bases). There are 14 residues in the CDR3. V was cut by 7 bases and J by 5 bases, with 15 bases left in between. Germline values: CDR1 MNHEY, CDR2 SVGAGI. The CDR3 is CASKMGGGDNEQFF. The CDR3 DNA reads as TGTGCCAGCAAAATGGGTGGCGGGGACAATGAGCAGTTCTTC.

The CDR3 nucleotides read TGTGCCAGCAGAGGGACGGTCGGGACCCAGTACTTC. It specifies CASRGTVGTQYF. This chain connects TRBV2 to TRBJ2-5; D tentatively reads TRBD1 or TRBD2 (5 bases each). This CDR3 comprises 12 residues. CDR1 is SNHLY and CDR2 is FYNNEI in the germline V gene. V was cut by 6 bases and J by 7 bases, with 12 bases left in between.

To note about this clone: Other DNA sequences in the sample encode the same CDR3. This rearrangement joins TRBV28 to TRBJ2-3; D is undetermined. The CDR3 consists of 12 residues. CDR1 and CDR2 (germline): MDHEN, SYDVKM. V was shortened by 6 bases and J by 0 bases, with 4 bases between the two germline ends. CDR3 DNA: TGTGCCAGCAGGTCTAGCACAGATACGCAGTATTTT. It is translated as CASRSSTDTQYF.

The gene calls are TRBV7-2 and TRBJ1-3; TRBD1 agrees at 10 bases. Germline CDR1 is SGHTA and CDR2 is FQGNSA. This CDR3 spans 15 amino acids. Losses at the gene ends were 4 bases for V and 2 bases for J; bases not matched to a gene: 2. For the CDR3, the DNA is TGTGCCAGCAGCTACGACAGGGGGCCTGGAAACACCATATATTTT. Its protein product is CASSYDRGPGNTIYF.

The chain couples TRBV6-1 to TRBJ2-2; no clear D. The V end was cut by 0 bases, the J end by 5 bases, with 10 bases between. Germline loops: CDR1 MNHNS, CDR2 SASEGT. This CDR3 is built from 15 residues. The CDR3 loop reads CASSEARRPTGELFF. CDR3 coding DNA: TGTGCCAGCAGTGAAGCCAGACGCCCGACCGGGGAGCTGTTTTTT.

The chain couples TRBV5-1 to TRBJ2-7; D uncertain. Trimming pared 0 bases from V and 5 bases from J, leaving 12 bases between. The CDR3 covers 14 residues. Per germline, CDR1 SGHRS and CDR2 YFSETQ. The CDR3 coding sequence is TGCGCCAGCAGCTTGGCGAAGGGTATCGACGAGCAGTACTTC. This gives the protein CASSLAKGIDEQYF.

The J gene is TRBJ1-2, the V gene TRBV5-1, with D unclear. The CDR3 contains 15 residues. V was pared by 0 bases and J by 0 bases, with 9 bases between. Germline loops: CDR1 SGHRS, CDR2 YFSETQ. The CDR3 DNA sequence: TGCGCCAGCAGCTTGGATTACCAAGCTAACTATGGCTACACCTTC. Residues: CASSLDYQANYGYTF. The full variable domain, its missing parts supplied by reference TRBV5-1 and TRBJ1-2, is KAGVTQTPRYLIKTRGQQVTLSCSPISGHRSVSWYQQTPGQGLQFLFEYFSETQRNKGNFPGRFSGRQFSNSRSEMNVSTLELGDSALYLCASSLDYQANYGYTFGSGTRLTVV.

This clone was recorded a few times. The rearrangement uses TRBV6-1 and TRBJ2-7; 10 bases are shared with TRBD2. Per germline, CDR1 MNHNS and CDR2 SASEGT. The CDR3 loop spans 15 amino acids. Trimming took 6 bases from V and 6 from J; bases not matched to a gene: 11. The CDR3 is CASSANPSGSIEQYF. In DNA, the CDR3 is TGTGCCAGCAGCGCCAACCCTAGCGGGAGTATCGAGCAGTACTTC.

This clone showed up just a few times. This chain uses TRBV11-3 with TRBJ2-7, with no clear D. V was pared by 4 bases and J by 3 bases, with 4 bases between. Germline loops: CDR1 SGHNT, CDR2 YENEEA. The length of the CDR3 is 11 residues. CDR3 sequence reads: CASSSNYEQYF. The CDR3 coding sequence is TGTGCCAGCAGCTCGAACTACGAGCAGTACTTC.

This clone showed up just a few times. The J gene is TRBJ2-2, the V gene TRBV19, with 7 bases lining up with TRBD2. With 6 bases clipped from V and 4 bases from J, the junction kept 14 bases outside the gene matches. Germline V gene data show CDR1 as LNHDA and CDR2 as SQIVND (reference sequence). CDR3 length equals 17 residues. CDR3 nucleotide sequence: TGTGCCAGTAGGACCTCCCTCTTGCGGGGGTCCACCGGGGAGCTGTTTTTT. As protein: CASRTSLLRGSTGELFF. Supplemented by reference TRBV19 and TRBJ2-2, the full variable domain reads DGGITQSPKYLFRKEGQNVTLSCEQNLNHDAMYWYRQDPGQGLRLIYYSQIVNDFQKGDIAEGYSVSREKKESFPLTVTSAQKNPTAFYLCASRTSLLRGSTGELFFGEGSRLTVL.

This clone appeared once. The V call is TRBV30, the J call TRBJ2-1; 14 bases map to TRBD2. Germline lookup yields CDR1 GTSNPN and CDR2 SVGIG (reference sequence). The CDR3 contains 15 residues. V gave up 8 bases and J gave up 6 bases; unmatched junction bases: 9. The CDR3 coding sequence is TGTGCCCGCGGACTAGCGGGAGGTTTTTCCAATGAGCAGTTCTTC. Its translation: CARGLAGGFSNEQFF.